This T cell receptor (beta chain) was observed in a study of blood T cell repertoires in COVID-19. Study context: Whether acute or convalescent, the COVID-19 samples came from the United States, Italy and Spain. Sources were T cells, B-cell-depleted T cells, or PBMCs; the material itself was cDNA or gDNA.

The repertoire was sequenced with immunoSEQ multiplex PCR; TCRdb's copy has only in-frame clones and lacks some. The data hold fewer than 250,000 clones, with 70% to 90% observed a single time. The V end was cut by 3 bases, the J end by 4 bases, with 9 bases between. Germline V CDR1 and CDR2: KGHSH, LQKENI. The CDR3 is 13 amino acids. The chain links TRBV18 to TRBJ1-2, with D possibly matching TRBD1 (5 bases). The sequenced sample was peripheral blood. The sequence derives from a woman in her 40s with acute or convalescent COVID-19. The DNA of the CDR3 is TGTGCCAGCTCACCTCAGGGCATCTATGGCTACACCTTC. This codes for CASSPQGIYGYTF.